This entry lists 21 T cell receptor beta chains sequenced from one sample in a study of PD-1 blockade in classical Hodgkin lymphoma. There was relapse after autologous stem cell transplantation in every patient, and there was variation in brentuximab vedotin exposure. The repertoire was sequenced with immunoSEQ multiplex PCR; TCRdb's copy has only in-frame clones and lacks some. The table has some 60,000 clones, roughly nine tenths seen once. The sample in question was peripheral blood mononuclear cells (PBMCs), obtained at baseline. The receptors originated from a human donor with classical Hodgkin lymphoma.

The chain recombines TRBV10-2 with TRBJ2-7; D not resolved. Germline CDR1 WSHSY, CDR2 SAAADI. This CDR3 is 11 amino acids long. V was trimmed by 8 bases and J by 6 bases, leaving 11 bases between them. The CDR3 sequence is CASGERSEQYF. CDR3 DNA sequence: TGCGCCAGCGGGGAAAGAAGCGAGCAGTACTTC.

The chain combines TRBV7-2 with TRBJ2-3, with D tentatively TRBD2 (7 bases). With 2 bases removed from V and 0 bases from J, the gap between germline ends came to 12 bases. The germline CDR1 and CDR2 sequences are SGHTA and FQGNSA. CDR3 length equals 16 residues. The CDR3: CASSLRGGPSTDTQYF. In DNA, the CDR3 is TGTGCCAGCAGCTTAAGGGGGGGGCCGAGCACAGATACGCAGTATTTT.

The chain recombines TRBV7-6 with TRBJ2-7; TRBD1 matches at 9 bases. This CDR3 region has 12 residues. The V gene's germline CDR1 is SGHVS and CDR2 FNYEAQ. Trimming took 5 bases from V and 5 from J; bases not matched to a gene: 1. The CDR3 DNA reads TGTGCCAGCAGCCGGACAGGGGACGAGCAGTACTTC. Encoded protein: CASSRTGDEQYF.

The chain combines TRBV11-2 with TRBJ1-2; D remains unclear. Trimming removed 5 bases at V and 7 bases at J, with 23 bases between. The CDR3 runs 16 residues. The germline V gene encodes CDR1 SGHAT and CDR2 FQNNGV. Written as DNA, the CDR3 is TGTGCCAGCAGCCAACTATCAGGACGTTTACGGGGTGGCTACACCTTC. It translates to CASSQLSGRLRGGYTF.

A few counts support this clone. The V gene is TRBV30, the J gene TRBJ2-7; tentative D call: TRBD2 (5 bases). V lost 5 bases and J 12 bases, leaving 17 bases between the germline ends. The germline gives CDR1 GTSNPN, CDR2 SVGIG (reference sequence). This CDR3 is built from 11 residues. CDR3 in amino acids: CAWGPGLAAYF. CDR3 DNA: TGTGCCTGGGGTCCCGGGCTAGCAGCGTACTTC.

V and J are TRBV10-2 and TRBJ2-5, with 10 bases matching TRBD1. This CDR3 spans 13 amino acids. V lost 8 bases to trimming and J lost 5 bases; unmatched junction nucleotides: 5. In germline, CDR1 is WSHSY, CDR2 SAAADI. DNA of the CDR3: TGCGCCAGCGTGGGGACAGGGGTGGAGACCCAGTACTTC. Residues: CASVGTGVETQYF.

This clone showed up just a few times. The rearrangement links TRBV19 to TRBJ1-1; 7 bases are a match to TRBD1. CDR3 size: 12 residues. The V gene end was trimmed by 3 bases and the J gene end by 9 bases; junction bases not matched to a gene: 4. In germline, CDR1 is LNHDA, CDR2 SQIVND (reference sequence). The CDR3 DNA reads TGTGCCAGTAGTATCACACAGGGGAAAGCTTTCTTT. Translation: CASSITQGKAFF. Full variable domain (missing parts from reference TRBV19 and TRBJ1-1): DGGITQSPKYLFRKEGQNVTLSCEQNLNHDAMYWYRQDPGQGLRLIYYSQIVNDFQKGDIAEGYSVSREKKESFPLTVTSAQKNPTAFYLCASSITQGKAFFGQGTRLTVV.

CDR3 protein: CASSSLRQGGEQYF. DNA of the CDR3: TGTGCCAGCAGCTCGTTACGACAGGGGGGCGAGCAGTACTTC. The V and J genes are TRBV7-9 and TRBJ2-7; 9 bases are shared with TRBD1. The germline V gene has CDR1 SEHNR and CDR2 FQNEAQ (reference sequence). This CDR3 comprises 14 residues. With 4 bases clipped from V and 6 bases from J, the junction kept 7 bases outside the gene matches.

V gene TRBV13 combines with J gene TRBJ1-1; possibly TRBD1 for D (5 bases). V gave up 6 bases and J gave up 0 bases, with 14 bases separating them. The germline V gene encodes CDR1 PRHDT and CDR2 FYEKMQ (reference sequence). The CDR3 covers 15 residues. The CDR3 DNA reads as TGTGCCAGCAGAGTTCGTGGGGGGATGAACACTGAAGCTTTCTTT. Translated, it gives CASRVRGGMNTEAFF.

In this sample, this clone turned up once. The chain uses TRBV9 and TRBJ1-3; possibly TRBD1 for D (5 bases). The CDR3 runs to 14 residues. From germline, CDR1 is SGDLS and CDR2 YYNGEE. V lost 7 bases, J lost 6 bases, and 17 bases lay in between. CDR3 sequence: CASSTSGAVNTIYF. The CDR3 bases are TGTGCCAGCTCGACGTCCGGGGCTGTAAACACCATATATTTT.

Written as DNA, the CDR3 is TGTGCCAGCAGCCAAGAGGGCACTAGCGGGGGGAATACGCAGTATTTT. Its translation: CASSQEGTSGGNTQYF. The rearrangement links TRBV4-2 to TRBJ2-3, with 12 bases identical to TRBD2. There are 16 residues in the CDR3. Germline V gene data show CDR1 as LGHNA and CDR2 as YNFKEQ. The ends lost 0 bases at V and 7 bases at J; junction bases unmatched: 5.

This sequence joins TRBV7-9 and TRBJ2-7; TRBD2 matches at 10 bases. CDR3 length equals 14 residues. V was clipped by 4 bases and J by 3 bases; unmatched bases: 3. CDR1 and CDR2 (germline): SEHNR, FQNEAQ (reference sequence). CDR3 sequence reads: CASSSSSGGYEQYF. The CDR3, as DNA: TGTGCCAGCAGCTCATCTAGCGGGGGCTACGAGCAGTACTTC.

This chain's CDR3 is CASSDTQPQHF. The CDR3 DNA sequence: TGTGCCAGCAGTGATACTCAGCCCCAGCATTTT. The chain uses TRBV6-1 and TRBJ1-5; D is unclear. The germline gives CDR1 MNHNS, CDR2 SASEGT. CDR3 size: 11 residues. V was clipped by 3 bases and J by 6 bases, with 3 bases between them.

The rearrangement joins TRBV11-2 to TRBJ1-1, with a tentative D call TRBD1 (6 bases). CDR1 and CDR2 (germline): SGHAT, FQNNGV. CDR3 length: 15 residues. Trimming stripped 5 bases from V and 0 bases from J, with 13 bases between. The CDR3, as DNA: TGTGCCAGCAGCACTCCTACAGGGATGAACACTGAAGCTTTCTTT. It encodes CASSTPTGMNTEAFF.

The chain uses TRBV7-9 and TRBJ1-1; 7 bases agree with TRBD1. CDR3 size: 15 residues. V was clipped by 5 bases and J by 0 bases; unmatched bases: 6. In germline, CDR1 is SEHNR, CDR2 FQNEAQ (reference sequence). The CDR3 reads CASSPWGQMNTEAFF. The DNA for the CDR3 is TGTGCCAGCAGCCCATGGGGACAGATGAACACTGAAGCTTTCTTT.

The chain is built from TRBV9 and TRBJ1-3; D not resolved. Germline V gene lookup returns CDR1 SGDLS and CDR2 YYNGEE. There are 12 residues in the CDR3. Trimming pared 0 bases from V and 4 bases from J, leaving 2 bases between. CDR3 coding DNA: TGTGCCAGCAGCGTAGAAGGAAACACCATATATTTT. This translates into CASSVEGNTIYF.

The V gene is TRBV14, the J gene TRBJ1-2, with TRBD1 matching over 10 bases. Germline CDR1 SGHDN, CDR2 FVKESK. V shed 4 bases, J shed 8 bases, and the junction held 10 bases outside the gene matches. This CDR3 is built from 15 residues. CDR3 bases: TGTGCCAGCAGCCTCGCCGGGACAGGGGTTGGCGGCTACACCTTC. Protein sequence: CASSLAGTGVGGYTF.

The V call is TRBV28, the J call TRBJ2-1, with D hard to call. This CDR3 comprises 11 residues. The V end was cut by 3 bases, the J end by 8 bases, with 5 bases between. Per the germline V gene, CDR1 is MDHEN and CDR2 is SYDVKM. The CDR3 DNA sequence: TGTGCCAGCAGTTTTGTCTATGAGCAGTTCTTC. Translating gives CASSFVYEQFF.

The chain uses TRBV5-1 and TRBJ1-2; D unresolved. Looked up from germline, CDR1 is SGHRS and CDR2 is YFSETQ. This CDR3 has 13 amino acids. The V and J ends lost 0 bases and 6 bases respectively, with 9 bases between them. CDR3: CASSLVRAHGYTF. Here the CDR3 DNA reads TGCGCCAGCAGCTTGGTAAGGGCGCATGGCTACACCTTC.

The V gene is TRBV6-4, the J gene TRBJ1-2; D remains unclear. V was trimmed by 2 bases and J by 4 bases, leaving 5 bases between them. CDR1 MRHNA and CDR2 SNTAGT come from the germline V gene. CDR3 size: 12 residues. The CDR3: CASSDPSYGYTF. The CDR3 DNA sequence: TGTGCCAGCAGTGACCCGAGCTATGGCTACACCTTC.

This clone was seen only once. This chain links TRBV6-4 with TRBJ1-2, with D hard to call. Trimming cost V 2 bases and J 3 bases, with 13 bases left between them. The CDR3 runs 15 residues. The V gene's germline CDR1 is MRHNA and CDR2 SNTAGT. CDR3 sequence reads: CASSDRPGDDYGYTF. The DNA of the CDR3 is TGTGCCAGCAGTGACCGGCCAGGAGACGACTATGGCTACACCTTC.